This record covers a single T cell receptor (beta chain). The antigen remains unidentified. The data derive from a study of vaccination and CD4 T cells after COVID-19. Sequencing of DNA taken from cultured CD4+ T cells relied on the Oncomine TCR Beta short-read assay. A single record per CDR3 protein comes from TCRdb applying MiXCR to the PCR reads. Of 15,000 to 19,000 distinct CDR3 sequences in the sample, around half are singletons; the top ten hold around 15%. Stated treatment: approximately nine-day PBMC culture with coronavirus spike peptide pools or control peptides (ViraFEST assay). The CDR3 extends over 8 amino acids. Trimming cost V 7 bases and J 6 bases, with 3 bases left between them. The V gene's germline CDR1 is SQVTM and CDR2 ANQGSEA.

This TCR was recovered from a human donor who had recovered from COVID-19. This rearrangement joins TRBV29-1 to TRBJ1-2; D unresolved. The source material was CD4+ T cells from blood, cultured in vitro, sampled before SARS-CoV-2 vaccination. The CDR3 sequence: CSADGYTF. CDR3 in DNA: TGCAGCGCAGATGGCTACACCTTC.